The 12 T cell receptor beta chains presented below share a single source sample, sequenced in a study of cytotoxic CD8 clonotypes in ibrutinib-treated CLL. Using immunoSEQ multiplex PCR, the repertoire was profiled, and TCRdb retains in-frame clones only, with some absent. This table holds 130,000 to 150,000 clones, approximately 90% found once. The sample consisted of PBMCs, taken after 12 months of ibrutinib treatment. These receptors all come from a human donor with chronic lymphocytic leukemia.

The CDR3 protein is CASSLGTDEKLFF. CDR3 sequence (DNA): TGTGCCAGCAGTTTAGGGACAGATGAAAAACTGTTTTTT. The chain carries TRBV28 and TRBJ1-4, with 7 bases lining up with TRBD1. V lost 2 bases and J lost 6; bases outside the gene matches: 0. The V gene's germline CDR1 is MDHEN and CDR2 SYDVKM. The CDR3 runs to 13 residues.

The CDR3: CASSLGYPNEKLFF. CDR3 bases: TGTGCCAGCAGCCTCGGCTACCCTAATGAAAAACTGTTTTTT. The chain is built from TRBV14 and TRBJ1-4; D gene unclear. The CDR3 length is 14 residues. V was trimmed by 4 bases and J by 3 bases, leaving 9 bases between them. Germline lookup yields CDR1 SGHDN and CDR2 FVKESK.

The CDR3 region is CASNQGADTQYF. The CDR3, as DNA: TGTGCCAGCAATCAGGGGGCGGATACGCAGTATTTT. J is TRBJ2-3 and V is TRBV7-6; 8 positions agree with TRBD1. Germline V gives CDR1 SGHVS, CDR2 FNYEAQ. The J segment lost 6 bases and the V segment lost 7 bases, leaving 3 bases of the junction unmatched. This CDR3 has 12 amino acids.

V and J are TRBV4-2 and TRBJ1-4; 10 bases match TRBD1. After removal of 5 bases from V and 0 bases from J, the junction contained 3 bases not matched to a gene. The CDR3 loop spans 16 amino acids. Looked up from germline, CDR1 is LGHNA and CDR2 is YNFKEQ. The CDR3 DNA reads as TGTGCCAGCAGCTCAGGACAGGGGGCAACTAATGAAAAACTGTTTTTT. It encodes CASSSGQGATNEKLFF.

V and J are TRBV6-1 and TRBJ2-7, with D possibly called TRBD1 or TRBD2 (5 bases each). Germline CDR1 and CDR2: MNHNS and SASEGT. The V and J ends lost 3 bases and 2 bases respectively, with 14 bases between them. The CDR3 sequence is 15 residues long. CDR3 protein: CASSDRVGGPYEQYF. The CDR3 DNA reads TGTGCCAGCAGTGACAGGGTTGGGGGACCCTACGAGCAGTACTTC.

The J gene is TRBJ2-1, the V gene TRBV7-2; D is unresolved. V lost 5 bases to trimming and J lost 7 bases, with 6 bases between them. The length of the CDR3 is 11 residues. The germline gives CDR1 SGHTA, CDR2 FQGNSA. In DNA form, the CDR3 reads TGTGCCAGCAGCCTTTTGAATGAGCAGTTCTTC. This translates into CASSLLNEQFF.

The rearrangement uses TRBV10-3 and TRBJ2-7; D is perhaps TRBD1 or TRBD2 (5 bases each). This CDR3 comprises 15 residues. Germline CDR1 and CDR2: ENHRY and SYGVKD. Trimming took off 3 bases at V and 5 bases at J, with 17 bases between the two ends. The CDR3 region is CAISDRLPGAHEQYF. Here the CDR3 DNA reads TGTGCCATCAGTGACCGCCTCCCCGGGGCCCACGAGCAGTACTTC.

The genes are TRBV7-9 and TRBJ2-7, with 7 bases aligning to TRBD2. Germline loops: CDR1 SEHNR, CDR2 FQNEAQ (reference sequence). Trimming took 3 bases from V and 2 from J; bases not matched to a gene: 10. CDR3 length: 16 amino acids. The CDR3 bases are TGTGCCAGCAGCTTCTCGACTCTAGCGGACCCCTACGAGCAGTACTTC. This encodes CASSFSTLADPYEQYF.

The V call is TRBV6-1, the J call TRBJ1-5; D is undetermined. CDR3 length: 16 residues. CDR1 is MNHNS, CDR2 SASEGT, per germline. V was pared by 3 bases and J by 1 base, with 13 bases between. CDR3 sequence (DNA): TGTGCCAGCAGTGATCAGCCGGTTGGGAGCAATCAGCCCCAGCATTTT. Translated, it gives CASSDQPVGSNQPQHF.

J is TRBJ1-1 and V is TRBV19, with 8 bases lining up with TRBD1. From germline, CDR1 is LNHDA and CDR2 SQIVND (reference sequence). The junction had 16 bases not matched to a gene; V was cut back by 6 bases and J by 1 base. This CDR3 is built from 18 residues. The CDR3 DNA sequence: TGTGCCAGTAGGAAAGCAGGGGGCCGGACCGCAGGGAACACTGAAGCTTTCTTT. Translated, it gives CASRKAGGRTAGNTEAFF. Together with reference TRBV19 and TRBJ1-1, the CDR3 gives the full variable domain: DGGITQSPKYLFRKEGQNVTLSCEQNLNHDAMYWYRQDPGQGLRLIYYSQIVNDFQKGDIAEGYSVSREKKESFPLTVTSAQKNPTAFYLCASRKAGGRTAGNTEAFFGQGTRLTVV.

The chain links TRBV5-4 to TRBJ2-7, with no clear D. V lost 3 bases and J 3 bases, leaving 4 bases between the germline ends. Germline CDR1 is SGHNT and CDR2 is YYREEE (reference sequence). This CDR3 comprises 11 residues. DNA for the CDR3: TGTGCCAGCAGCTCTAACTACGAGCAGTACTTC. Amino acid sequence: CASSSNYEQYF.

The genes are TRBV19 and TRBJ1-3; 8 bases match TRBD1. With 8 bases clipped from V and 0 bases from J, the junction kept 9 bases outside the gene matches. The germline V gene has CDR1 LNHDA and CDR2 SQIVND (reference sequence). The CDR3 has 16 residues. The CDR3, as DNA: TGTGCCAGTGGAGACAGGGGTAGAGTCTCTGGAAACACCATATATTTT. Amino acids: CASGDRGRVSGNTIYF.